Listed below are T cell receptor beta chains from one sample, sequenced in a study of tumour-infiltrating T cells in Burkitt lymphoma. Repertoires were generated with immunoSEQ multiplex PCR, while TCRdb's copy carries only in-frame clones and drops some. This sample carries several hundred clones, 15% to 20% of them seen once, and the ten largest clones take about 4.5%. Sequenced sample: tumor tissue. The origin of the receptors is a human donor with Burkitt lymphoma. The CDR3 runs from the conserved cysteine through the conserved F or W. The order of the fields is CDR3 protein, V gene, D gene. A D gene is named only where the DNA matches it firmly.

cdr3_aa: CATSPGSEGNQPQHF
v_call: TRBV6-6
d_call: NA

cdr3_aa: CASSYLGTSGGKPYEQYF
v_call: TRBV7-9
d_call: TRBD2

cdr3_aa: CASSEGTNTEAFF
v_call: TRBV5-4
d_call: NA

cdr3_aa: CSVGQGAPDTQYF
v_call: TRBV29-1
d_call: TRBD1

cdr3_aa: CASSLNPSSQETQYF
v_call: TRBV4-3
d_call: NA

cdr3_aa: CASSVSGRWTDTQYF
v_call: TRBV9
d_call: NA

cdr3_aa: CASSLFTSSYEQYF
v_call: TRBV5-6
d_call: NA

cdr3_aa: CASSQAGDTEAFF
v_call: TRBV4-2
d_call: NA

cdr3_aa: CASSPLSARGEQFF
v_call: TRBV18
d_call: NA

cdr3_aa: CASSVTGGFTEAFF
v_call: TRBV2
d_call: TRBD1

cdr3_aa: CASSFRLAGSKDTQYF
v_call: TRBV7-9
d_call: TRBD2

cdr3_aa: CASSPQYTGELFF
v_call: TRBV5-1
d_call: NA

cdr3_aa: CASSSPATSGILVDTQYF
v_call: TRBV7-2
d_call: TRBD2

cdr3_aa: CASSIGTSGSNEQFF
v_call: TRBV5-1
d_call: TRBD2

cdr3_aa: CASSLGESNSPLHF
v_call: TRBV27
d_call: NA

cdr3_aa: CASSVGGGANTIYF
v_call: TRBV9
d_call: NA

cdr3_aa: CASSPGQGSPAGAGANVLTF
v_call: TRBV18
d_call: NA

cdr3_aa: CASSLGGPAGELFF
v_call: TRBV27
d_call: NA

cdr3_aa: CAPCSGSSNEQFF
v_call: TRBV30
d_call: TRBD2

cdr3_aa: CASSGGTSGFYEQFF
v_call: TRBV7-9
d_call: TRBD2

cdr3_aa: CASSPDSGWDEQFF
v_call: TRBV27
d_call: NA

cdr3_aa: CASSVLGGNTEAFF
v_call: TRBV2
d_call: NA

cdr3_aa: CACTKLAGYTDTQYF
v_call: TRBV30
d_call: TRBD2

cdr3_aa: CASRSGQNTEAFF
v_call: TRBV7-3
d_call: NA

cdr3_aa: CASSTDRAGTGELFF
v_call: TRBV6-1
d_call: TRBD1

cdr3_aa: CASSASGSGTDTQYF
v_call: TRBV9
d_call: TRBD2

cdr3_aa: CASSTARLAGANEQFF
v_call: TRBV19
d_call: TRBD2

cdr3_aa: CSARSERTLHF
v_call: TRBV20-1
d_call: NA

cdr3_aa: CASGLATSGSNHNEQFF
v_call: TRBV12-5
d_call: TRBD2

cdr3_aa: CASSSEGHYGYTF
v_call: TRBV5-1
d_call: NA

cdr3_aa: CASSSGPYYGYTF
v_call: TRBV19
d_call: NA

cdr3_aa: CASSLGLAGAVGELFF
v_call: TRBV5-1
d_call: TRBD2

cdr3_aa: CASRGRGLNTEAFF
v_call: TRBV6-5
d_call: TRBD1

cdr3_aa: CASSVDGGPRETQYF
v_call: TRBV9
d_call: NA

cdr3_aa: CASSLGMAGGNEQFF
v_call: TRBV7-9
d_call: TRBD2

cdr3_aa: CASVRTHYNEQFF
v_call: TRBV12-2
d_call: NA

cdr3_aa: CASSLGRGMDYGYTF
v_call: TRBV5-4
d_call: TRBD1

cdr3_aa: CAWRRDGSYEQYF
v_call: TRBV30
d_call: NA

cdr3_aa: CAWSVKEWEKLFF
v_call: TRBV30
d_call: NA

cdr3_aa: CASRRKGNEQFF
v_call: TRBV6-1
d_call: NA

cdr3_aa: CSTATGGTGADTQYF
v_call: TRBV29-1
d_call: TRBD1

cdr3_aa: CSVGRGNTIYF
v_call: TRBV29-1
d_call: NA

cdr3_aa: CASRGGGSNTGELFF
v_call: TRBV6-1
d_call: NA

cdr3_aa: CASSLRATGGEEQYF
v_call: TRBV27
d_call: TRBD2

cdr3_aa: CASSPGQGTYNEQFF
v_call: TRBV7-3
d_call: TRBD1

cdr3_aa: CASSQGSLGHQETQYF
v_call: TRBV4-1
d_call: NA

cdr3_aa: CASSPHSGRAPGELFF
v_call: TRBV7-9
d_call: TRBD2

cdr3_aa: CASSNLGIGQFF
v_call: TRBV27
d_call: NA

cdr3_aa: CASSSGGRTLNNEQFF
v_call: TRBV5-4
d_call: TRBD2

cdr3_aa: CASSQYGSPLHF
v_call: TRBV9
d_call: NA

cdr3_aa: CASRRTGGVSEQFF
v_call: TRBV2
d_call: TRBD1

cdr3_aa: CASSREGQAPDTQYF
v_call: TRBV5-1
d_call: TRBD1

cdr3_aa: CASSLDDSGNTIYF
v_call: TRBV7-3
d_call: NA

cdr3_aa: CASSASRGQTYKQYF
v_call: TRBV9
d_call: NA

cdr3_aa: CASSPQGGTEAFF
v_call: TRBV18
d_call: NA

cdr3_aa: CASSRRRTMNTEAFF
v_call: TRBV7-2
d_call: NA

cdr3_aa: CASSLSSGFGETQYF
v_call: TRBV27
d_call: NA